This T cell receptor (beta chain) was sequenced in a study of cytomegalovirus exposure and HLA in healthy donors. Study observations and caveats: Immune exposure was documented only through CMV serostatus.

Per germline, CDR1 SGHNT and CDR2 YYREEE (reference sequence). J gave up 2 bases and V 3 bases, and 2 bases lay outside the gene matches. The CDR3 length is 14 residues. The PCR contained 60 Vbeta and 13 Jbeta primers. Sequencing was performed with immunoSEQ multiplex PCR; in TCRdb, only in-frame clones are kept and a portion is missing. The sample includes 100,000 to 150,000 clones, 75% to 85% of them seen just once. Details on this clone: What it binds is unknown.

The sequence was obtained from a woman aged 50 to 60 in good health and CMV-seropositive. The chain combines TRBV5-4 with TRBJ1-2, with 9 positions matching TRBD1. The sample taken for sequencing was PBMCs. The CDR3 nucleotides are TGTGCCAGCAGCTGGGACAGGGCGAACTATGGCTACACCTTC. Translation: CASSWDRANYGYTF.